This T cell receptor beta chain came from a study of shared clonotypes between healthy human individuals. V lost 0 bases and J lost 7; bases outside the gene matches: 7. The CDR3 runs to 15 residues. Germline assignment: CDR1 GTSNPN and CDR2 SVGIG (reference sequence). Profiled with immunoSEQ multiplex PCR; TCRdb holds only in-frame clones, not every one. The sample lists more than 2,000,000 clones; 80% to 95% were seen once. Sequenced: naive CD4+ T cells from PBMCs. Subset defined: CD45RA+ positively selected. The chain is built from TRBV30 and TRBJ2-1, with TRBD2 identical over 9 bases. This clonotype originated in a young man in good health. Some clones in this sample may be carry-over from other donors' samples. The CDR3 protein is CAWSVLSGRVNEQFF. The CDR3 DNA is TGTGCCTGGAGTGTACTTAGCGGGAGAGTTAATGAGCAGTTCTTC.